Each of the 5 T cell receptor beta chains below was sequenced from the same sample in a study of blood T cells in healthy people across ages. The use of a sample-barcoded 5' primer and a J-beta primer mix characterized a second PCR of roughly 6 to 11 cycles. TCRdb called the 5' RACE reads again in MiXCR, with one record for every CDR3 protein. The sample contains about 560,000 distinct CDR3 sequences, roughly a quarter of which appear only once. Separately, the same data were catalogued under a study of T cells of mothers and their children.

Sequenced material: blood. All receptors come from a boy aged 2-15 years in good health.

J is TRBJ2-3 and V is TRBV3-1; 12 bases map to TRBD2. The CDR3 is made up of 15 amino acids. The V gene end was trimmed by 5 bases and the J gene end by 3 bases; junction bases not matched to a gene: 3. Germline V lookup: CDR1 LGHDT, CDR2 YNNKEL (reference sequence). The CDR3 DNA sequence: TGTGCCAGCAGCTCGACTAGCGGGAGTACAGATACGCAGTATTTT. Translation: CASSSTSGSTDTQYF.

In its sample, this clonotype was seen a few times. The chain carries TRBV12-3 or TRBV12-4 and TRBJ2-5, with 10 bases aligning to TRBD2. The J call may be mistaken, given a closer DNA end match to TRBJ2-1. There are 15 residues in the CDR3. CDR3 amino acids: CASSLEAGGPNEQFF. CDR3 nucleotides: TGTGCCAGCAGTTTAGAAGCGGGAGGGCCGAATGAGCAGTTCTTC.

This clonotype was seen only a few times. J is TRBJ2-5 and V is TRBV6-5, with 8 bases aligning to TRBD1. The DNA end is a closer match to TRBJ2-1, so the J assignment may be wrong. Germline V gene data show CDR1 as MNHEY and CDR2 as SVGAGI. This CDR3 is built from 13 residues. As DNA, the CDR3 is TGTGCCAACAGGGGGTGGGGGCATGGTGAGCAGTTCTTC. It codes for CANRGWGHGEQFF.

Points on this clonotype: A much larger clone is a single base away; this may be a read error. The chain links TRBV20-1 to TRBJ1-1; no firm D call. Trimming pared 4 bases from V and 6 bases from J, leaving 15 bases between. Per the germline V gene, CDR1 is DFQATT and CDR2 is SNEGSKA (reference sequence). CDR3 length equals 13 residues. CDR3 residues: CSAIPYEGPEAFF. The CDR3 nucleotides read TGCAGTGCTATCCCATACGAGGGCCCTGAAGCTTTCTTT.

This clonotype was observed a few times. The genes are TRBV5-1 and TRBJ2-5; D uncertain. The germline CDR1 and CDR2 sequences are SGHRS and YFSETQ. There are 13 residues in the CDR3. Between the trimmed V and J ends, which lost 3 bases and 3 bases, there was a span of 9 bases. For the CDR3, the DNA is TGCGCCAGCAGCTCTGGACCGGAAGAGACCCAGTACTTC. Its translation is CASSSGPEETQYF.